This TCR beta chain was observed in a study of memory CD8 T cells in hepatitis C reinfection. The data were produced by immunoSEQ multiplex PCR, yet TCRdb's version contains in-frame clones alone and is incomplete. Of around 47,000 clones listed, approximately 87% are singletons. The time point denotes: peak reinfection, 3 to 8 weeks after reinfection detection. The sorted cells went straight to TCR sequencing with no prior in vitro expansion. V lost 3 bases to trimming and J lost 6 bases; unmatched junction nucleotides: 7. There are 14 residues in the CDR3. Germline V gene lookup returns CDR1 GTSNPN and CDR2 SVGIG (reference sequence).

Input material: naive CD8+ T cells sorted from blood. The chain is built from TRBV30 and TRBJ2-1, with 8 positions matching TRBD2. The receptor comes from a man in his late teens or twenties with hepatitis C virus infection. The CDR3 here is CAWRTTGGINEQFF. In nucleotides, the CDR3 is TGTGCCTGGAGAACCACGGGGGGGATCAATGAGCAGTTCTTC.